Here is one T cell receptor (beta chain) with its context. This clonotype was detected many times. Its antigen is currently not known. No base qualities exist here, and no much larger clone lies one base off it. This specimen comes from a study of response to subunit inactivated influenza vaccine (dated by TCRdb to 2016 to 2018). Regarding the study in general: To follow how T cells responded to a trivalent subunit inactivated influenza vaccine, the researchers relied on deep quantitative profiling of the T cell receptor repertoire.

Preparation of the library involved RT-PCR. Sequenced on an Illumina HiSeq 2500. TCRdb trimmed the raw reads at Q25, called clones with MiXCR and kept productive beta chains. Here each entry gathers all rows of one CDR3 protein and keeps the most common genes and DNA. The table for this sample lists some 180,000 distinct CDR3 sequences; approximately 8.7% of them were counted only once. About 11% of the sample comes from the top ten. Based on the germline V gene, the CDR1 and CDR2 sequences are KGHDR and SFDVKD. The CDR3 covers 16 residues, taking in both the cysteine and the phenylalanine. The retained sequence is limited to the CDR3, 48 bases, with the frame set at the first base. Compared with germline, V lacks 4 bases and J lacks 9 bases; bases without a gene match: 13. Broader findings and caveats from the paper: The authors suggested that each seasonal influenza vaccination may recruit only a limited number of new T cells.

The chain was built from TRBV24-1 and TRBJ2-1, with 8 junctional bases fitting TRBD1. The clonotype was recovered from a man aged 45-60 years who received an inactivated influenza vaccine. Donor details come from another sample of the same person, matched by shared clones. The sample here was non-naive T cells sorted from PBMCs, taken on the day of vaccination. Per the publication, the cell subset or site label means: memory T cell fraction. The CDR3 reads as follows: CATSEPGTGSRGEQFF. Here is the DNA: TGTGCCACCAGTGAGCCCGGGACAGGTAGTCGTGGTGAGCAGTTCTTC.